These 6 T cell receptor beta chains were all obtained from the same sample, sequenced in a study of vaccination and CD4 T cells after COVID-19. Oncomine TCR Beta short-read sequencing was applied to DNA from cultured CD4+ T cells. MiXCR, applied by TCRdb to the PCR reads, yields one record per CDR3 protein. The sample consists of some 20,000 distinct CDR3 sequences, about 44% of them appearing once. These receptors are not linked to any known antigen. Treatment given: roughly nine-day PBMC culture with coronavirus spike peptide pools or control peptides (ViraFEST assay). Sequenced here: CD4+ T cells from blood, cultured in vitro, sampled before SARS-CoV-2 vaccination. The receptors come from a human donor who had recovered from COVID-19.

The chain combines TRBV20-1 with TRBJ1-6; D possibly corresponds to TRBD1 (5 bases). Trimming removed 4 bases from V and 13 bases from J, with 17 bases in between. The germline CDR1 and CDR2 sequences are DFQATT and SNEGSKA (reference sequence). The CDR3 contains 13 residues. The CDR3 is CSAKAAGQGPLHF. The DNA for the CDR3 is TGCAGTGCTAAAGCGGCAGGGCAGGGTCCCCTCCACTTT.

This clonotype was observed a handful of times. The chain couples TRBV11-2 to TRBJ2-5; D unresolved. V was cut by 5 bases and J by 1 base, with 14 bases left in between. CDR1 is SGHAT, CDR2 FQNNGV, per germline. This CDR3 has 15 amino acids. The CDR3 loop is CASSQIVGPQETQYF. DNA of the CDR3: TGTGCCAGCAGCCAGATAGTTGGTCCCCAAGAGACCCAGTACTTC.

This clonotype was seen more than once but under ten times. The CDR3 DNA reads as TGTGCCAGCAGCGTAGGATCCGGGACACAGAACACTGAAGCTTTCTTT. It translates to CASSVGSGTQNTEAFF. The V gene is TRBV7-2, the J gene TRBJ1-1, with D perhaps TRBD1 (6 bases). Germline CDR1 is SGHTA and CDR2 is FQGNSA. This CDR3 has 16 amino acids. With 5 bases removed from V and 1 base from J, the gap between germline ends came to 17 bases.

This clonotype showed up just a few times. The rearrangement uses TRBV7-2 and TRBJ2-5; 14 bases line up with TRBD2. This CDR3 is built from 17 residues. The V segment lost 1 base and the J segment 7 bases; nucleotides outside the gene matches: 8. Per germline, CDR1 SGHTA and CDR2 FQGNSA. The CDR3 bases are TGTGCCAGCAGCTTAGAGGGGACTAGCGGGAGAGGCGGGACCCAGTACTTC. As protein: CASSLEGTSGRGGTQYF.

This clonotype was detected only a few times. The rearrangement joins TRBV20-1 to TRBJ2-7, with 7 positions matching TRBD2. The germline V gene encodes CDR1 DFQATT and CDR2 SNEGSKA (reference sequence). The ends lost 5 bases at V and 3 bases at J; junction bases unmatched: 13. The CDR3 totals 15 residues. The CDR3 nucleotides are TGCAGTGCTGGGACCCCCGCGGGGGAGCTCTACGAGCAGTACTTC. Translating gives CSAGTPAGELYEQYF.

The V gene is TRBV7-9, the J gene TRBJ2-5; possibly TRBD1 for D (6 bases). CDR3 length equals 15 residues. Trimming left V 5 bases short and J 5 bases short, with 18 bases between. The germline V gene has CDR1 SEHNR and CDR2 FQNEAQ (reference sequence). As DNA, the CDR3 is TGTGCCAGCAGCCACCGACAGGTTGCAGGCGAGACCCAGTACTTC. It specifies CASSHRQVAGETQYF.